Below, 10 T cell receptor beta chains from the same sample are listed, as sequenced in a study of blood T cells in healthy people across ages. The use of a sample-barcoded 5' primer and a J-beta primer mix characterized a second PCR of about 7 to 12 cycles. MiXCR, run by TCRdb on the 5' RACE reads, gives a single entry per CDR3 protein. This sample yields fewer than 950,000 distinct CDR3 sequences, of which about 55% are seen a single time; under 50% belongs to the top ten. Sequencing was carried out using blood. These receptors originate from a man aged 80 or over in good health.

This chain links TRBV25-1 with TRBJ2-1, with TRBD2 matching 9 bases. The end of the DNA fits TRBJ2-7 better, so the J call may be wrong. The germline CDR1 and CDR2 sequences are MGHDK and SYGVNS. This CDR3 comprises 15 residues. CDR3 nucleotide sequence: TGTGCCAGCGCTAGCGGGATCTCGCCCTACAATGAGCAGTACTTC. Residues: CASASGISPYNEQYF.

This clonotype was detected only once. The genes are TRBV30 and TRBJ2-4; 7 positions match TRBD1. The end of the DNA aligns better with TRBJ2-7, so the J call may be wrong. The CDR3 consists of 13 residues. Germline V gene sequence: CDR1 GTSNPN, CDR2 SVGIG (reference sequence). Here the CDR3 reads CAGMTGYGYEQYF. The CDR3, as DNA: TGTGCCGGAATGACAGGGTACGGTTACGAGCAGTACTTC.

The chain recombines TRBV20-1 with TRBJ2-7, with TRBD2 matching 8 bases. Germline CDR1 reads DFQATT; CDR2 reads SNEGSKA (reference sequence). This CDR3 is 16 amino acids long. V shed 0 bases, J shed 2 bases, and the junction held 9 bases outside the gene matches. The chain's CDR3 is CSARDPRTSRPYEQYF. CDR3 bases: TGCAGTGCTAGAGACCCCCGGACTAGCAGACCCTACGAGCAGTACTTC.

The chain carries TRBV20-1 and TRBJ2-1, with 9 bases that match TRBD2. The V and J ends lost 6 bases and 0 bases, in that order; junction bases with no gene match: 9. Germline loops: CDR1 DFQATT, CDR2 SNEGSKA (reference sequence). The CDR3 covers 16 residues. The CDR3 DNA is TGCAGTGCGGCCGGAGGACTAGCGCTCTCCTACAATGAGCAGTTCTTC. Amino acid sequence: CSAAGGLALSYNEQFF.

The V gene is TRBV28, the J gene TRBJ2-1; D perhaps matches TRBD1 (6 bases). The CDR3 is 11 amino acids. V dropped 11 bases and J dropped 6 bases, with 11 bases sitting between them. Germline loops: CDR1 MDHEN, CDR2 SYDVKM. The CDR3 DNA reads TGTGCCGGAGGACAGCTCAATGAGCAGTTCTTC. Translated: CAGGQLNEQFF.

This chain links TRBV27 with TRBJ2-7; no firm D call. Judging by the DNA end, TRBJ2-5 fits better; the J call may be wrong. This CDR3 contains 14 residues. CDR1 and CDR2 from the germline V gene are MNHEY and SMNVEV (reference sequence). This chain's CDR3 is CASSLSGWEKTQYF. Written as DNA, the CDR3 is TGTGCCAGCAGTTTATCGGGGTGGGAAAAGACCCAGTACTTC.

This sequence joins TRBV25-1 and TRBJ1-1, with D unclear. Germline V lookup: CDR1 MGHDK, CDR2 SYGVNS. The CDR3 is made up of 12 amino acids. V lost 3 bases and J lost 10, with 12 bases in between. The DNA of the CDR3 is TGTGCCAGCAGTGATCTGATATCGAGAGCTTTCTTT. Its translation is CASSDLISRAFF.

V gene TRBV24-1 combines with J gene TRBJ2-1; D is ambiguous. This CDR3 has 16 residues. Germline V gene data show CDR1 as KGHDR and CDR2 as SFDVKD. Trimming left V 4 bases short and J 5 bases short, with 17 bases between. The CDR3 bases are TGTGCCACCAGTGAAGGGCGTAGGCGGCTCGACAATGAGCAGTTCTTC. Amino acid sequence: CATSEGRRRLDNEQFF.

The chain is built from TRBV4-1 and TRBJ2-2; D perhaps matches TRBD1 (6 bases). Germline assignment: CDR1 MGHRA and CDR2 YSYEKL. The CDR3 is 15 residues long. Trimming cost V 0 bases and J 5 bases, with 10 bases left between them. This CDR3 reads CASSQEGGITGELFF. The CDR3 DNA sequence: TGCGCCAGCAGCCAAGAAGGGGGAATAACCGGGGAGCTGTTTTTT.

The chain joins TRBV13 to TRBJ2-7; D is perhaps TRBD1 (6 bases). CDR1 and CDR2 from the germline V gene are PRHDT and FYEKMQ (reference sequence). The CDR3 spans 14 residues. Trimming took 3 bases from V and 2 from J, leaving 11 bases between them. The CDR3 nucleotides are TGTGCCAGCAGCTTGAATCAGGGGACCTACGAGCAGTACTTC. Its protein product is CASSLNQGTYEQYF. The whole variable domain, remainder taken from reference TRBV13 and TRBJ2-7, is AAGVIQSPRHLIKEKRETATLKCYPIPRHDTVYWYQQGPGQDPQFLISFYEKMQSDKGSIPDRFSAQQFSDYHSELNMSSLELGDSALYFCASSLNQGTYEQYFGPGTRLTVT.